A selection of T cell receptor beta chains follows, all from one sample in a study of blood T cell repertoires in COVID-19. Generated by immunoSEQ multiplex PCR, the TCRdb table keeps only in-frame clones and is missing some. The table shows 65,000 to 85,000 clones, with about 68% occurring only once. The sample was peripheral blood. The receptor source for this set is a man aged 50-60 years with active or convalescent COVID-19. The CDR3 runs from the conserved cysteine through the conserved F or W.

v_gene	j_gene	CDR3aa
TRBV29-1	TRBJ1-2	CSVEYFTTGNNYGYTF
TRBV9	TRBJ2-1	CASSPEGGVSSYNEQFF
TRBV5-1	TRBJ1-2	CASSLEGVAGDGYTF
TRBV7-3	TRBJ2-5	CASSLLPGSPETQYF
TRBV19	TRBJ2-3	CASAQDYGTDTQYF
TRBV30	TRBJ2-3	CAWRTEAGTDTQYF
TRBV9	TRBJ2-7	CASSVGWVPGDEQYF
TRBV5-1	TRBJ1-4	CASSLGQTKEKLFF
TRBV18	TRBJ1-2	CASSPLQGQGYGYTF
TRBV29-1	TRBJ2-5	CSVGGSQETQYF
TRBV7-3	TRBJ2-2	CAKPTGLAGGSDTGELFF
TRBV6-5	TRBJ1-2	CASSYTGNYGYTF
TRBV10-3	TRBJ2-3	CAISTPSGGVNTQYF
TRBV4-2	TRBJ1-2	CASSPGTEGDYGYTF
TRBV7-2	TRBJ2-5	CASSPAGLGETQYF
TRBV15	TRBJ2-5	CATSRTGVETQYF
TRBV19	TRBJ2-1	CASSIGRAGGYNEQFF
TRBV7-2	TRBJ2-7	CASSFGLAERSYEQYF
TRBV10-3	TRBJ1-2	CAISERQLYGYTF
TRBV19	TRBJ1-3	CASRAGRARNTIYF
TRBV5-4	TRBJ2-2	CASSLSSGGTGELFF
TRBV11-1	TRBJ2-5	CASSSERGRQETQYF
TRBV18	TRBJ2-3	CASSPGTSPRGTQYF
TRBV7-8	TRBJ2-5	CASSKQGLQETQYF
TRBV4-3	TRBJ2-5	CASSQLNREGETQYF
TRBV11-2	TRBJ2-1	CASSRHRDDNEQFF
TRBV7-2	TRBJ2-2	CASSLDYNTGELFF
TRBV5-4	TRBJ2-1	CASSLGDRSEQFF
TRBV18	TRBJ2-3	CASSPPSMSKDTQYF
TRBV3-1/TRBV3-2	TRBJ2-1	CASSQGDSGLKWYEQFF
TRBV11-2	TRBJ2-7	CASSSSGTGFSYEQYF
TRBV7-2	TRBJ2-3	CASSLRASGDTDTQYF
TRBV7-6	TRBJ2-3	CASSLEAGFTDTQYF
TRBV5-4	TRBJ2-7	CASSGRSGGANEQYF
TRBV4-3	TRBJ2-7	CASSQDQGQSYEQYF
TRBV2	TRBJ2-1	CASMRAAYNEQFF